This TCR beta chain originates from a study of PD-L1 blockade in urothelial cancer. Study information: Counts from blood samples showed a median of 141,255 T cells.

The time point here: pretreatment peripheral blood. Between 1 and 8 samples, pretreatment and on-treatment, were given by each patient. Data came from immunoSEQ multiplex PCR; TCRdb stores just in-frame clones and leaves some out. The profile shows under 95,000 clones, 84% of them singletons. This CDR3 has 15 residues. V trimming: 5 bases; J trimming: 5 bases; junction bases outside the gene matches: 6. CDR1 is SGHTA, CDR2 FQGNSA, per germline. The sample consisted of PBMCs, taken around atezolizumab (anti-PD-L1) treatment. The chain uses TRBV7-2 and TRBJ1-4; TRBD1 matches at 9 bases. This sequence originates from a man aged 55 to 70 with urothelial cancer. CDR3 DNA: TGTGCCAGCAGCCCGACAGGGGGAAACAATGAAAAACTGTTTTTT. Protein product: CASSPTGGNNEKLFF.